This passage covers 30 T cell receptor beta chains from one sample sequenced in a study of T-cell memory formation after mild COVID-19. From the 5' RACE reads, TCRdb called clonotypes with MiXCR, one entry per CDR3 protein. Of some 64,000 distinct CDR3 sequences in the sample, roughly 9.9% are singletons; the top ten hold around 1.1%. Sequencing was done on a sample of PBMCs or a T cell subset sorted from them (not recorded which). The receptor source for this set is a man between 18 and 29 years old who had mild COVID-19 (a few samples of this study predate the infection). Cell type and time point are not known.

This clonotype was seen a handful of times. The genes are TRBV6-5 and TRBJ2-7; D unresolved. The CDR3 runs to 17 residues. CDR1 and CDR2 (germline): MNHEY, SVGAGI. The germline V and J ends were trimmed by 0 bases and 3 bases, with 18 bases remaining between them. CDR3 loop: CASSYSPGPAEHYEQYF. The CDR3 nucleotides read TGTGCCAGCAGTTACTCCCCCGGACCGGCTGAACACTACGAGCAGTACTTC.

This clonotype has only a few counts. The V gene is TRBV6-2 or TRBV6-3, the J gene TRBJ2-7; TRBD1 agrees at 8 bases. This CDR3 is 17 amino acids long. Unmatched junction bases numbered 10, after V lost 2 bases and J lost 1 base. Germline loops: CDR1 MNHEY, CDR2 SVGEGT. CDR3 amino acids: CASSYGAGQGGSYEQYV. For the CDR3, the DNA is TGTGCCAGCAGTTACGGCGCCGGACAGGGAGGATCCTACGAGCAGTACGTC.

The chain carries TRBV7-2 and TRBJ1-2, with TRBD1 matching over 9 bases. This CDR3 has 15 residues. Germline trimming cut 3 bases from V and 8 bases from J; bases unmatched to any gene: 10. Germline CDR1 SGHTA, CDR2 FQGNSA. The CDR3 spells CASSFPSHRGHGYTF. The CDR3 bases are TGTGCCAGCAGCTTCCCCTCCCACAGGGGGCACGGCTACACCTTC.

This clonotype occurred a few times. The chain employs TRBV7-9 and TRBJ2-1, with a tentative D call TRBD1 (6 bases). The V end was cut by 1 base, the J end by 15 bases, with 16 bases between. Germline V gene sequence: CDR1 SEHNR, CDR2 FQNEAQ (reference sequence). The CDR3 sequence is 13 residues long. CDR3 in DNA: TGTGCCAGCAGCTTAGTCCAGGGGCTGGTGATGTTCTTC. It specifies CASSLVQGLVMFF.

This clonotype was counted many times. CDR3 bases: TGCGCCAGCAGCTCAGACAATGAGCAGTTCTTC. Encoded protein: CASSSDNEQFF. The chain links TRBV5-1 to TRBJ2-1; the D is unclear. V lost 3 bases, J lost 5 bases, and 3 bases lay in between. CDR1 and CDR2 (germline): SGHRS, YFSETQ. There are 11 residues in the CDR3.

This clonotype was recorded a few times. V is TRBV7-2 and J is TRBJ2-7; D could derive from TRBD1 or TRBD2 (5 bases each). Germline CDR1 is SGHTA and CDR2 is FQGNSA. V lost 2 bases, J lost 2 bases, and 13 bases lay in between. CDR3 length: 15 amino acids. The CDR3 DNA is TGTGCCAGCAGCTTACCGGGGCGGCTGGCCTACGAGCAGTACTTC. Its translation is CASSLPGRLAYEQYF.

This clonotype was seen many times. The rearrangement uses TRBV7-3 and TRBJ2-3; D possibly corresponds to TRBD1 (7 bases). This CDR3 region has 15 residues. In germline, CDR1 is SGHTA, CDR2 FQGTGA. V lost 1 base and J 4 bases, leaving 12 bases between the germline ends. The CDR3 sequence: CASSLRQGGADTQYF. The CDR3 bases are TGTGCCAGCAGCTTAAGACAGGGCGGGGCAGATACGCAGTATTTT.

The chain uses TRBV20-1 and TRBJ1-2, with no clear D. In germline, CDR1 is DFQATT, CDR2 SNEGSKA (reference sequence). Trimming cost V 5 bases and J 1 base, with 17 bases left between them. The CDR3 is 15 amino acids. CDR3 in amino acids: CSAPKVRTGNYGYTF. CDR3 in DNA: TGCAGTGCTCCAAAGGTCCGGACGGGTAACTATGGCTACACCTTC.

There are a few counts of this clonotype. V is TRBV7-2 and J is TRBJ1-2; 7 bases map to TRBD1. CDR3 length: 16 amino acids. J lost 2 bases, V lost 0 bases, and 6 bases had no gene match. The V gene's germline CDR1 is SGHTA and CDR2 FQGNSA. The CDR3 is CASSLAPATGNYGYTF. In DNA, the CDR3 is TGTGCCAGCAGCTTAGCCCCAGCGACAGGGAACTATGGCTACACCTTC.

This clonotype was seen ten or more times. The chain combines TRBV28 with TRBJ2-2; TRBD2 is a possible D gene (5 bases). The CDR3 length is 16 residues. Germline loops: CDR1 MDHEN, CDR2 SYDVKM. With 3 bases removed from V and 5 bases from J, the gap between germline ends came to 16 bases. The CDR3 DNA is TGTGCCAGCAGTTTTGGACTCTCAATGGGGACCGGGGAGCTGTTTTTT. Residues: CASSFGLSMGTGELFF.

The rearrangement links TRBV2 to TRBJ1-1, with TRBD1 as a possible D gene (5 bases). Trimming took 6 bases from V and 4 from J, leaving 24 bases between them. There are 17 residues in the CDR3. Germline-derived CDR1 and CDR2 are SNHLY and FYNNEI. The CDR3 DNA reads as TGTGCCAGCAGACTCCTTCGGTGGAGGGGAAAAGGCACTGAAGCTTTCTTT. As protein: CASRLLRWRGKGTEAFF.

The V and J genes are TRBV27 and TRBJ1-4, with D possibly being TRBD1 (5 bases). Looked up from germline, CDR1 is MNHEY and CDR2 is SMNVEV (reference sequence). The CDR3 runs to 15 residues. The ends were cut back, 7 bases at V and 3 bases at J, with 15 bases in the middle. This chain's CDR3 is CASTSTGLANEKLFF. Written as DNA, the CDR3 is TGTGCCAGCACGTCCACGGGGCTAGCTAATGAAAAACTGTTTTTT.

This clonotype was seen many times. The chain couples TRBV28 to TRBJ2-7, with a possible D match to TRBD1 (5 bases). The V gene's germline CDR1 is MDHEN and CDR2 SYDVKM. The CDR3 consists of 15 residues. Trimming cost V 6 bases and J 1 base, with 16 bases left between them. DNA for the CDR3: TGTGCCAGCAGATCCACAGGTTCAGGGTCCTACGAGCAGTACTTC. It specifies CASRSTGSGSYEQYF.

This chain uses TRBV4-3 with TRBJ1-1; 7 nucleotides match TRBD1. The junction had 5 bases not matched to a gene; V was cut back by 4 bases and J by 0 bases. The CDR3 runs to 15 residues. The germline V gene has CDR1 LGHNA and CDR2 YSLEER. The CDR3 loop reads CASSLGQVMNTEAFF. Here the CDR3 DNA reads TGCGCCAGCAGCCTAGGACAGGTCATGAACACTGAAGCTTTCTTT.

The V gene is TRBV15, the J gene TRBJ1-5; D remains ambiguous. The CDR3 extends over 15 amino acids. Germline values: CDR1 LNHNV, CDR2 YYDKDF (reference sequence). Trimming shortened V by 8 bases and J by 1 base, and 15 bases separated the two germline ends. DNA of the CDR3: TGTGCCACCGGGCGGAATTTAATGAGCAATCAGCCCCAGCATTTT. It specifies CATGRNLMSNQPQHF.

The gene calls are TRBV7-2 and TRBJ1-1, with 11 bases matching TRBD1. Germline V CDR1 and CDR2: SGHTA, FQGNSA. Unmatched junction bases numbered 12, after V lost 5 bases and J lost 1 base. This CDR3 has 18 residues. CDR3 residues: CASSERGQGVLGNTEAFF. DNA of the CDR3: TGTGCCAGCAGCGAGCGGGGACAGGGGGTATTAGGGAACACTGAAGCTTTCTTT.

The CDR3 DNA is TGTGCCATCAGTGTCGGGGCAGGGGACGGAAAACTGTTTTTT. This encodes CAISVGAGDGKLFF. The chain couples TRBV10-3 to TRBJ1-4; D possibly corresponds to TRBD1 (6 bases). The CDR3 sequence is 14 residues long. The V gene lost 4 bases and the J gene lost 10 bases, with 16 bases spanning the gap. The germline gives CDR1 ENHRY, CDR2 SYGVKD.

The V gene is TRBV2, the J gene TRBJ2-5, with a tentative D call TRBD2 (5 bases). CDR1 and CDR2 from the germline V gene are SNHLY and FYNNEI. V was shortened by 11 bases and J by 2 bases, with 12 bases between the two germline ends. The CDR3 is 12 amino acids. The CDR3 sequence is CAGGYSQETQYF. CDR3 nucleotide sequence: TGTGCCGGCGGGTACAGTCAAGAGACCCAGTACTTC.

The chain carries TRBV6-2 or TRBV6-3 and TRBJ2-2; no firm D call. Germline V lookup: CDR1 MNHEY, CDR2 SVGEGT. CDR3 size: 16 residues. V was trimmed by 5 bases and J by 0 bases, leaving 13 bases between them. CDR3 DNA sequence: TGTGCCAGCAGTGCCTTTTGGGCAGCGAACACCGGGGAGCTGTTTTTT. Its translation: CASSAFWAANTGELFF.

This clonotype was counted only a few times. V usage is TRBV11-2 and J usage is TRBJ2-3, with TRBD2 matching 8 bases. After removal of 4 bases from V and 5 bases from J, the junction contained 11 bases not matched to a gene. The CDR3 is 16 residues long. Per the germline V gene, CDR1 is SGHAT and CDR2 is FQNNGV. In DNA form, the CDR3 reads TGTGCCAGCAGCTACACCCGGGGGGGGGCCGGAGATACGCAGTATTTT. This codes for CASSYTRGGAGDTQYF.

This clonotype turned up a few times. V gene TRBV15 combines with J gene TRBJ2-2; no firm D call. The V gene lost 0 bases and the J gene lost 1 base, with 12 bases spanning the gap. This CDR3 has 17 residues. CDR1 is LNHNV, CDR2 YYDKDF, per germline (reference sequence). The CDR3 region is CATSRESPSRNTGELFF. The CDR3 DNA follows: TGTGCCACCAGCAGAGAAAGCCCGAGTCGGAACACCGGGGAGCTGTTTTTT.

This sequence joins TRBV5-7 and TRBJ1-5; D unresolved. TRBV5-7 is an open reading frame, and its role is uncertain. The CDR3 is 12 residues long. Trimming removed 1 base from V and 14 bases from J, with 13 bases in between. Here the CDR3 reads CASSLRGMSEHF. The CDR3 bases are TGTGCCAGCAGCTTGCGGGGAATGTCCGAGCATTTT.

In its sample, this clonotype was seen a few times. This rearrangement joins TRBV12-3 or TRBV12-4 to TRBJ1-1; D unclear. V dropped 6 bases and J dropped 0 bases, with 14 bases sitting between them. The length of the CDR3 is 15 residues. CDR3 sequence (DNA): TGTGCCAGCAGCCCCGCCACCCAGATGAACACTGAAGCTTTCTTT. Amino acids: CASSPATQMNTEAFF.

The J gene is TRBJ2-3, the V gene TRBV4-3, with D perhaps TRBD1 (6 bases). Trimming stripped 4 bases from V and 2 bases from J, with 13 bases between. The germline CDR1 and CDR2 sequences are LGHNA and YSLEER. The CDR3 extends over 15 amino acids. The CDR3: CASSPHRDYTDTQYF. The CDR3 DNA sequence: TGCGCCAGCAGCCCGCACAGGGATTACACAGATACGCAGTATTTT.

This clonotype was counted only a few times. This chain links TRBV11-2 with TRBJ2-3; D not resolved. CDR3 length: 12 residues. Germline V gene data show CDR1 as SGHAT and CDR2 as FQNNGV. Trimming pared 5 bases from V and 5 bases from J, leaving 8 bases between. CDR3 in amino acids: CASSPYGDTQYF. The CDR3, as DNA: TGTGCCAGCAGCCCCTACGGAGATACGCAGTATTTT.

This clonotype was detected a few times. The V gene is TRBV7-2, the J gene TRBJ2-6; D is unresolved. CDR3 size: 17 residues. The V end lost 1 base, the J end lost 0 bases, and 10 bases lay between the germline ends. Germline V CDR1 and CDR2: SGHTA, FQGNSA. This CDR3 reads CASSLVASRSGANVLTF. The CDR3 DNA is TGTGCCAGCAGCTTAGTAGCCAGCCGCTCTGGGGCCAACGTCCTGACTTTC.

J is TRBJ2-7 and V is TRBV6-2 or TRBV6-3, with 10 bases aligning to TRBD2. The germline CDR1 and CDR2 sequences are MNHEY and SVGEGT. Germline trimming cut 5 bases from V and 1 base from J; bases unmatched to any gene: 5. This CDR3 has 15 amino acids. Written as DNA, the CDR3 is TGTGCCAGCAGTAAAATAGCGGGGGGATCCTACGAGCAGTACTTC. Its protein product is CASSKIAGGSYEQYF.

This clonotype was seen only a few times. The chain carries TRBV4-2 and TRBJ1-5; 11 nucleotides align to TRBD1. V shed 3 bases, J shed 8 bases, and the junction held 12 bases outside the gene matches. Germline V gene lookup returns CDR1 LGHNA and CDR2 YNFKEQ. The CDR3 has 17 residues. The CDR3, as DNA: TGTGCCAGCAGCCAGAACCCCGGGACAGGGGGAGACGAGCCCCAGCATTTT. It specifies CASSQNPGTGGDEPQHF.

This chain links TRBV20-1 with TRBJ1-3; the match to TRBD1 covers 7 bases. CDR3 size: 13 residues. The J segment lost 0 bases and the V segment lost 8 bases, leaving 4 bases of the junction unmatched. The germline gives CDR1 DFQATT, CDR2 SNEGSKA (reference sequence). In DNA, the CDR3 is TGCAGTATGACAGGGTTCTCTGGAAACACCATATATTTT. Protein product: CSMTGFSGNTIYF.

The gene calls are TRBV5-1 and TRBJ1-6; TRBD1 aligns across 7 bases. This CDR3 region has 14 residues. The V gene's germline CDR1 is SGHRS and CDR2 YFSETQ. V lost 7 bases to trimming and J lost 7 bases; unmatched junction nucleotides: 8. CDR3 in amino acids: CASGVTGDNSPLHF. For the CDR3, the DNA is TGCGCCAGCGGAGTAACAGGGGACAATTCACCCCTCCACTTT.